Listed below are T cell receptor beta chains from one sample, sequenced in a study of PD-1 blockade in classical Hodgkin lymphoma. Here immunoSEQ multiplex PCR was the method, and the copy in TCRdb shows in-frame clones only, minus some. Among tens of thousands of clones listed, about 93% were seen once. The sequencing sample was made of peripheral blood mononuclear cells (PBMCs). These receptors all come from a human donor with classical Hodgkin lymphoma. Each CDR3 is given with its conserved first and last residue. Each record gives: clone size, J gene, V gene, D gene, CDR3 protein, CDR3 DNA. A D gene is named only where the DNA matches it firmly. Some rows mark clone size as missing; the rest say once, few, many or name a class of expanded clone.

>few|TRBJ2-2|TRBV7-9|NA
CASSPQGRKNTGELFF
TGTGCCAGCAGCCCACAGGGGAGGAAGAACACCGGGGAGCTGTTTTTT
>NA|TRBJ2-3|TRBV29-1|TRBD2
CSVAGLAGKWDTQYF
TGCAGCGTTGCGGGACTAGCGGGGAAATGGGATACGCAGTATTTT
>NA|TRBJ1-1|TRBV28|NA
CAFDVGCDLSDFF
TGTGCGTTTGACGTGGGGTGCGATCTTTCGGACTTCTTT
>NA|TRBJ1-3|TRBV5-6|NA
CASSLVGGPIYF
TGTGCCAGCAGCTTGGTGGGGGGCCCCATATATTTT
>NA|TRBJ2-1|TRBV5-1|NA
CASSLGPLEDNEQFF
TGCGCCAGCAGCTTGGGTCCTTTAGAGGACAATGAGCAGTTCTTC
>NA|TRBJ2-7|TRBV27|NA
CASHPHQNRASLSYEQYF
TGTGCCAGCCACCCCCACCAAAACAGGGCCTCCCTCTCCTACGAGCAGTACTTC
>NA|TRBJ1-3|TRBV7-2|TRBD1
CASSSTPSRTGGRGNTIYF
TGTGCCAGCAGCTCGACCCCAAGCCGGACAGGGGGACGTGGAAACACCATATATTTT
>NA|TRBJ2-3|TRBV18|TRBD2
CASSPPGLAGGTDTQYF
TGTGCCAGCTCACCGCCGGGACTAGCGGGAGGAACCGATACGCAGTATTTT
>NA|TRBJ2-7|TRBV6-1|NA
CASSVAGWEQYF
TGTGCCAGCAGTGTGGCAGGGTGGGAGCAGTACTTC
>NA|TRBJ1-1|TRBV6-1|NA
CASSEAGANTEAFF
TGTGCCAGCAGTGAAGCAGGAGCGAACACTGAAGCTTTCTTT
>NA|TRBJ1-1|TRBV5-1|NA
CASSLVARGQNTEAFF
TGCGCCAGCAGCTTGGTAGCCCGGGGACAAAACACTGAAGCTTTCTTT
>NA|TRBJ2-5|TRBV10-1|TRBD1
CASSPGGQETQYF
TGCGCCAGCAGCCCAGGGGGCCAAGAGACCCAGTACTTC